Listed below are T cell receptor beta chains from one sample, sequenced in a study of blood T cell repertoires in COVID-19. Generated by immunoSEQ multiplex PCR, the TCRdb table keeps only in-frame clones and is missing some. Of 130,000 to 150,000 clones detected, more than 75% appear once; the ten largest clones hold over 12%. Sequenced material: peripheral blood. The receptors were sampled from a human donor with acute or convalescent COVID-19. The donor label of this sample is uncertain. Each CDR3 is given with its conserved first and last residue. Each record gives: D gene, V gene, J gene, clone size, CDR3 protein, CDR3 DNA. A D gene is named only where the DNA matches it firmly. Only part of the rows carry a size: once, few, many, or a class if the clone is expanded.

D gene: TRBD1; V gene: TRBV5-8; J gene: TRBJ2-7; clone size: NA; CDR3 protein: CASSLGDRVGGQYF; CDR3 DNA: TGTGCCAGCAGCTTGGGGGACAGGGTCGGCGGGCAGTACTTC
D gene: NA; V gene: TRBV7-9; J gene: TRBJ2-1; clone size: NA; CDR3 protein: CASSLMADYNEQFF; CDR3 DNA: TGTGCCAGCAGCTTAATGGCGGACTACAATGAGCAGTTCTTC
D gene: TRBD2; V gene: TRBV3-1/TRBV3-2; J gene: TRBJ2-7; clone size: NA; CDR3 protein: CASTRTSGGTYEQYF; CDR3 DNA: TGTGCCAGCACACGAACTAGCGGGGGTACCTACGAGCAGTACTTC
D gene: TRBD2; V gene: TRBV19; J gene: TRBJ2-2; clone size: NA; CDR3 protein: CASSIASGGAGELFF; CDR3 DNA: TGTGCCAGTAGTATCGCGAGCGGGGGGGCCGGGGAGCTGTTTTTT
D gene: NA; V gene: TRBV2; J gene: TRBJ1-2; clone size: once; CDR3 protein: CASSGQGPGYTF; CDR3 DNA: TGTGCCAGCAGTGGGCAGGGGCCGGGCTACACCTTC
D gene: NA; V gene: TRBV10-3; J gene: TRBJ1-1; clone size: NA; CDR3 protein: CAITTRGGRTEAFF; CDR3 DNA: TGTGCCATCACCACTCGAGGGGGACGAACTGAAGCTTTCTTT
D gene: NA; V gene: TRBV2; J gene: TRBJ1-5; clone size: NA; CDR3 protein: CASSEISTNQPQHF; CDR3 DNA: TGTGCCAGCAGTGAAATAAGTACTAATCAGCCCCAGCATTTT
D gene: TRBD1; V gene: TRBV3-1/TRBV3-2; J gene: TRBJ2-2; clone size: NA; CDR3 protein: CASSRGTGSNTGELFF; CDR3 DNA: TGTGCCAGCAGCCGGGGGACAGGGTCGAACACCGGGGAGCTGTTTTTT
D gene: TRBD1; V gene: TRBV29-1; J gene: TRBJ1-2; clone size: NA; CDR3 protein: CSVGQGRGNNYGYTF; CDR3 DNA: TGCAGCGTTGGACAGGGGCGAGGGAACAACTATGGCTACACCTTC
D gene: NA; V gene: TRBV19; J gene: TRBJ1-1; clone size: NA; CDR3 protein: CASSIQGHTEAFF; CDR3 DNA: TGTGCCAGTAGTATCCAGGGGCACACTGAAGCTTTCTTT
D gene: TRBD1; V gene: TRBV30; J gene: TRBJ2-3; clone size: NA; CDR3 protein: CAWRDIRGPGDTQYF; CDR3 DNA: TGTGCCTGGAGGGACATCAGGGGGCCGGGTGATACGCAGTATTTT
D gene: NA; V gene: TRBV10-3; J gene: TRBJ1-1; clone size: NA; CDR3 protein: CAISGRGKNTEAFF; CDR3 DNA: TGTGCCATCAGTGGCAGGGGAAAGAACACTGAAGCTTTCTTT
D gene: TRBD1; V gene: TRBV12-3/TRBV12-4; J gene: TRBJ1-1; clone size: NA; CDR3 protein: CASVNVRGQAFF; CDR3 DNA: TGTGCCAGCGTGAACGTAAGGGGGCAAGCTTTCTTT
D gene: NA; V gene: TRBV11-1; J gene: TRBJ2-2; clone size: NA; CDR3 protein: CASSLAAGGNTGELFF; CDR3 DNA: TGTGCCAGCAGCTTAGCAGCGGGTGGGAACACCGGGGAGCTGTTTTTT
D gene: NA; V gene: TRBV25-1; J gene: TRBJ1-5; clone size: NA; CDR3 protein: CASSELGGESNQPQHF; CDR3 DNA: TGTGCCAGCAGTGAATTAGGGGGAGAGAGCAATCAGCCCCAGCATTTT
D gene: NA; V gene: TRBV6-1; J gene: TRBJ1-5; clone size: NA; CDR3 protein: CASSEAIFVQATFPQHF; CDR3 DNA: TGTGCCAGCAGTGAAGCGATTTTCGTGCAGGCGACATTCCCCCAGCATTTT
D gene: TRBD1; V gene: TRBV7-2; J gene: TRBJ2-1; clone size: NA; CDR3 protein: CASSLTTGSSYNEQFF; CDR3 DNA: TGTGCCAGCAGCTTAACGACAGGGAGCTCCTACAATGAGCAGTTCTTC
D gene: NA; V gene: TRBV19; J gene: TRBJ2-2; clone size: NA; CDR3 protein: CASSTRGNTGELFF; CDR3 DNA: TGTGCCAGTAGTACCCGGGGGAACACCGGGGAGCTGTTTTTT
D gene: TRBD1; V gene: TRBV10-3; J gene: TRBJ2-4; clone size: NA; CDR3 protein: CAISGEFGQGAKNIQYF; CDR3 DNA: TGTGCCATCAGTGGGGAATTCGGACAGGGGGCCAAAAACATTCAGTACTTC
D gene: NA; V gene: TRBV7-9; J gene: TRBJ2-1; clone size: NA; CDR3 protein: CASSRGVGSFNEQFF; CDR3 DNA: TGTGCCAGCAGCAGGGGTGTGGGGAGTTTCAATGAGCAGTTCTTC
D gene: NA; V gene: TRBV14; J gene: TRBJ1-2; clone size: NA; CDR3 protein: CASSPRVAGFGYTF; CDR3 DNA: TGTGCCAGCAGCCCCCGAGTGGCGGGCTTCGGCTACACCTTC
D gene: TRBD1; V gene: TRBV29-1; J gene: TRBJ1-2; clone size: NA; CDR3 protein: CSASSPGGYGYTF; CDR3 DNA: TGCAGCGCCTCAAGTCCAGGGGGGTATGGCTACACCTTC
D gene: TRBD1; V gene: TRBV7-9; J gene: TRBJ1-2; clone size: few; CDR3 protein: CASSWARADRDYGYTF; CDR3 DNA: TGTGCCAGCAGCTGGGCGCGGGCGGACAGGGACTATGGCTACACCTTC
D gene: NA; V gene: TRBV7-9; J gene: TRBJ1-2; clone size: NA; CDR3 protein: CASSFGEDYGYTF; CDR3 DNA: TGTGCCAGCAGCTTCGGAGAGGACTATGGCTACACCTTC
D gene: TRBD2; V gene: TRBV5-4; J gene: TRBJ2-1; clone size: once; CDR3 protein: CASSRRDSGAYNEQFF; CDR3 DNA: TGTGCCAGCAGCCGCCGGGATAGCGGGGCGTACAATGAGCAGTTCTTC
D gene: TRBD1; V gene: TRBV2; J gene: TRBJ2-5; clone size: NA; CDR3 protein: CASRGEGTGVQSRETQYF; CDR3 DNA: TGTGCCAGCAGGGGAGAGGGGACAGGGGTTCAAAGTCGGGAGACCCAGTACTTC
D gene: NA; V gene: TRBV19; J gene: TRBJ2-3; clone size: NA; CDR3 protein: CASSQGATDTQYF; CDR3 DNA: TGTGCCAGTAGTCAGGGCGCGACAGATACGCAGTATTTT
D gene: NA; V gene: TRBV18; J gene: TRBJ1-1; clone size: NA; CDR3 protein: CASSPLGVDTEAFF; CDR3 DNA: TGTGCCAGCTCACCACTCGGTGTGGACACTGAAGCTTTCTTT
D gene: TRBD2; V gene: TRBV7-9; J gene: TRBJ2-7; clone size: NA; CDR3 protein: CASSSLVAGHYEQYF; CDR3 DNA: TGTGCCAGCAGCTCTTTAGTAGCGGGTCACTACGAGCAGTACTTC
D gene: NA; V gene: TRBV7-8; J gene: TRBJ2-7; clone size: NA; CDR3 protein: CASSLREQLYEQYF; CDR3 DNA: TGTGCCAGCAGCTTGAGGGAACAGTTGTACGAGCAGTACTTC
D gene: NA; V gene: TRBV15; J gene: TRBJ1-5; clone size: few; CDR3 protein: CATSREVPKGNQPQHF; CDR3 DNA: TGTGCCACCAGCAGGGAGGTGCCGAAGGGAAATCAGCCCCAGCATTTT
D gene: NA; V gene: TRBV7-2; J gene: TRBJ1-2; clone size: once; CDR3 protein: CASSFTRGTNYGYTF; CDR3 DNA: TGTGCCAGCAGCTTTACTAGGGGGACCAACTATGGCTACACCTTC
D gene: TRBD1; V gene: TRBV25-1; J gene: TRBJ2-1; clone size: once; CDR3 protein: CASSPGQGARSSYNEQFF; CDR3 DNA: TGTGCCAGCAGCCCGGGACAGGGGGCCAGGAGCTCCTACAATGAGCAGTTCTTC
D gene: NA; V gene: TRBV7-2; J gene: TRBJ1-6; clone size: NA; CDR3 protein: CASSLVTYSPLHF; CDR3 DNA: TGTGCCAGCAGCTTAGTGACATATTCACCCCTCCACTTT
D gene: TRBD1; V gene: TRBV5-4; J gene: TRBJ2-4; clone size: NA; CDR3 protein: CASSPRDREEENIQYF; CDR3 DNA: TGTGCCAGCAGCCCCCGGGACAGGGAAGAGGAAAACATTCAGTACTTC
D gene: NA; V gene: TRBV7-6; J gene: TRBJ1-3; clone size: NA; CDR3 protein: CASSSRTGSSGNTIYF; CDR3 DNA: TGTGCCAGCAGCTCCCGGACGGGAAGCTCTGGAAACACCATATATTTT
D gene: NA; V gene: TRBV19; J gene: TRBJ2-3; clone size: once; CDR3 protein: CASSIFRATTDTQYF; CDR3 DNA: TGTGCCAGTAGTATCTTCAGGGCCACCACAGATACGCAGTATTTT
D gene: TRBD1; V gene: TRBV7-2; J gene: TRBJ1-3; clone size: once; CDR3 protein: CASSPRTGGSSGNTIYF; CDR3 DNA: TGTGCCAGCAGCCCCCGGACAGGGGGCAGCTCTGGAAACACCATATATTTT
D gene: TRBD1; V gene: TRBV19; J gene: TRBJ1-2; clone size: NA; CDR3 protein: CASSNTGVYGYTF; CDR3 DNA: TGTGCCAGTAGTAATACAGGGGTTTATGGCTACACCTTC
D gene: NA; V gene: TRBV5-1; J gene: TRBJ2-3; clone size: NA; CDR3 protein: CASSSNRPSTDTQYF; CDR3 DNA: TGCGCCAGCAGCTCGAACAGGCCTAGCACAGATACGCAGTATTTT
D gene: TRBD1; V gene: TRBV2; J gene: TRBJ1-2; clone size: NA; CDR3 protein: CASSFLTGIEGYTF; CDR3 DNA: TGTGCCAGCAGTTTTTTGACAGGGATCGAGGGCTACACCTTC
D gene: NA; V gene: TRBV30; J gene: TRBJ1-5; clone size: few; CDR3 protein: CAWSRRGTPLLIGPQHF; CDR3 DNA: TGTGCCTGGAGTAGGCGGGGAACACCGCTACTAATAGGGCCCCAGCATTTT
D gene: NA; V gene: TRBV29-1; J gene: TRBJ1-3; clone size: NA; CDR3 protein: CSVDRETGNTIYF; CDR3 DNA: TGCAGCGTTGACAGGGAAACTGGAAACACCATATATTTT
D gene: TRBD2; V gene: TRBV2; J gene: TRBJ2-5; clone size: few; CDR3 protein: CASRRGKETQYF; CDR3 DNA: TGTGCCAGCAGGCGGGGGAAAGAGACCCAGTACTTC
D gene: NA; V gene: TRBV6-2/TRBV6-3; J gene: TRBJ1-3; clone size: NA; CDR3 protein: CASSPPWEDVDTIYF; CDR3 DNA: TGTGCCAGCAGCCCCCCTTGGGAGGATGTGGACACCATATATTTT
D gene: TRBD1; V gene: TRBV19; J gene: TRBJ1-5; clone size: NA; CDR3 protein: CASSIEGLGQGNQPQHF; CDR3 DNA: TGTGCCAGTAGTATAGAAGGTCTGGGACAGGGCAATCAGCCCCAGCATTTT
D gene: NA; V gene: TRBV19; J gene: TRBJ1-2; clone size: NA; CDR3 protein: CASSQGGGYTF; CDR3 DNA: TGTGCCAGTAGCCAAGGGGGTGGCTACACCTTC
D gene: TRBD1; V gene: TRBV6-5; J gene: TRBJ1-1; clone size: few; CDR3 protein: CASQDRSMNTEAFF; CDR3 DNA: TGTGCCAGCCAGGACAGGTCGATGAACACTGAAGCTTTCTTT
D gene: TRBD1; V gene: TRBV7-2; J gene: TRBJ1-1; clone size: NA; CDR3 protein: CASTPRQGRTEAFF; CDR3 DNA: TGTGCCAGCACGCCTCGACAGGGGCGGACTGAAGCTTTCTTT
D gene: NA; V gene: TRBV2; J gene: TRBJ2-1; clone size: once; CDR3 protein: CASSEQGSYNEQFF; CDR3 DNA: TGTGCCAGCAGTGAACAGGGTAGCTACAATGAGCAGTTCTTC
D gene: NA; V gene: TRBV6-5; J gene: TRBJ1-1; clone size: NA; CDR3 protein: CASSYLAGGSTEAFF; CDR3 DNA: TGTGCCAGCAGTTACCTCGCCGGGGGAAGCACTGAAGCTTTCTTT
D gene: TRBD1; V gene: TRBV7-2; J gene: TRBJ1-6; clone size: once; CDR3 protein: CASSLRQGAGSPLHF; CDR3 DNA: TGTGCCAGCAGCTTACGACAGGGGGCTGGATCACCCCTCCACTTT
D gene: NA; V gene: TRBV19; J gene: TRBJ1-5; clone size: NA; CDR3 protein: CASSQGKKQPQHF; CDR3 DNA: TGTGCCAGTTCCCAGGGAAAGAAACAGCCCCAGCATTTT
D gene: NA; V gene: TRBV25-1; J gene: TRBJ1-6; clone size: NA; CDR3 protein: CASSEPAGAPLHF; CDR3 DNA: TGTGCCAGCAGTGAACCCGCCGGGGCACCCCTCCACTTT
D gene: NA; V gene: TRBV6-5; J gene: TRBJ1-1; clone size: NA; CDR3 protein: CASSPRTARDTEAFF; CDR3 DNA: TGTGCCAGCAGTCCCCGAACGGCCCGGGACACTGAAGCTTTCTTT
D gene: NA; V gene: TRBV27; J gene: TRBJ1-6; clone size: few; CDR3 protein: CASSRSGPAPFNSPLHF; CDR3 DNA: TGTGCCAGCAGCAGAAGTGGGCCAGCACCTTTTAATTCACCCCTCCACTTT
D gene: NA; V gene: TRBV21-1; J gene: TRBJ1-2; clone size: NA; CDR3 protein: CARRCPSNYGYTF; CDR3 DNA: TGTGCCAGGAGGTGCCCTTCCAACTATGGCTACACCTTC
D gene: NA; V gene: TRBV5-1; J gene: TRBJ2-3; clone size: NA; CDR3 protein: CASSFDSSSTDTQYF; CDR3 DNA: TGCGCCAGCAGCTTCGACTCATCTAGCACAGATACGCAGTATTTT
D gene: NA; V gene: TRBV19; J gene: TRBJ1-6; clone size: NA; CDR3 protein: CASSLSRGVGNSPLHF; CDR3 DNA: TGTGCCAGTAGCCTGAGTCGGGGTGTGGGGAATTCACCCCTCCACTTT